The rows below give T cell receptor beta chains drawn from one sample of a study of T cells in Graves' hyperthyroidism and ophthalmopathy. One entry per CDR3 protein results from TCRdb running MiXCR on the multiplex PCR reads. The repertoire includes 550,000 to 650,000 distinct CDR3 sequences, about 14% of them detected once, and about 14% sits in the top ten. Sequencing was carried out using blood. These TCRs come from a woman in her thirties or forties with Graves' hyperthyroidism. CDR3s include the opening cysteine and the closing phenylalanine or tryptophan. A D gene is named only where the DNA matches it firmly. The size field is filled for only some rows; it gives once, few, many or a size class.

size,J,V,D,CDR3,DNA
NA,TRBJ2-3,TRBV5-1,TRBD2,CASSLGLAELSDTQYF,TGCGCCAGCAGCTTGGGACTAGCGGAGCTATCAGATACGCAGTATTTT
few,TRBJ2-1,TRBV10-3,NA,CAISLASVPVNEQFF,TGTGCCATCAGTCTCGCTAGCGTACCGGTCAATGAGCAGTTCTTC
many,TRBJ2-4,TRBV28,TRBD2,CASRTPSGGENIQYF,TGTGCCAGCAGGACTCCGAGTGGGGGGGAAAACATTCAGTACTTC
many,TRBJ1-5,TRBV2,NA,CASSRDLEPQHF,TGTGCCAGCAGTAGGGACCTTGAGCCCCAGCATTTT
many,TRBJ1-1,TRBV19,NA,CASSIAGGGDVSGSEAFF,TGTGCCAGTAGTATAGCCGGCGGGGGGGACGTCTCAGGGTCCGAAGCTTTCTTT
NA,TRBJ1-1,TRBV30,NA,CAWSVGVGITEAFF,TGTGCCTGGAGTGTAGGGGTGGGAATCACTGAAGCTTTCTTT
few,TRBJ1-1,TRBV6-4,NA,CASSESFALNTEAFF,TGTGCCAGCAGTGAAAGCTTCGCCCTCAACACTGAAGCTTTCTTT
NA,TRBJ2-4,TRBV30,TRBD1,CAWGLGTGGFRNIQYF,TGTGCCTGGGGGTTAGGGACAGGGGGCTTTAGAAACATTCAGTACTTC
NA,TRBJ1-4,TRBV7-2,NA,CASSLDPGFSEKLFF,TGTGCCAGCAGCTTAGATCCAGGCTTCTCTGAAAAACTGTTTTTT
many,TRBJ2-1,TRBV2,TRBD1,CASRTGRGLVNEQFF,TGTGCCAGCAGGACGGGCAGGGGGCTGGTAAATGAGCAGTTCTTC
NA,TRBJ1-3,TRBV6-1,TRBD1,CASRGQGAIYF,TGTGCCAGCAGGGGACAGGGCGCCATATATTTT
many,TRBJ1-1,TRBV6-4,NA,CASLEAGPIATEAFF,TGTGCCAGCCTTGAAGCAGGGCCCATCGCCACTGAAGCTTTCTTT
NA,TRBJ1-5,TRBV6-1,TRBD1,CASRLQGAGNQPQHF,TGTGCCAGCAGGTTACAGGGGGCAGGCAATCAGCCCCAGCATTTT
NA,TRBJ2-3,TRBV5-1,NA,CASSLRQVTDTQYF,TGCGCCAGCAGCTTGAGACAGGTCACAGATACGCAGTATTTT
NA,TRBJ2-5,TRBV27,TRBD2,CASSFAGTSEETQYF,TGTGCCAGCAGTTTTGCCGGGACTAGCGAAGAGACCCAGTACTTC
many,TRBJ2-1,TRBV27,TRBD1,CASSGQGVWNEQFF,TGTGCCAGCAGTGGACAGGGGGTTTGGAATGAGCAGTTCTTC